This T cell receptor beta chain is drawn from a study of blood T cells in healthy people across ages. This clonotype was observed a few times. The antigen is undetermined. Aged roughly 6 to 90, donors were systemically healthy Caucasians from Russia. The authors extracted at least 5 micrograms of total RNA per sample. The germline CDR1 and CDR2 sequences are MNHNY and SVGAGI (reference sequence). Trimming removed 0 bases from V and 3 bases from J; junction bases left unmatched: 3. This CDR3 has 17 amino acids. Primed by a sample-barcoded 5' primer and a J-beta primer mix, a second PCR proceeded for 7 to 11 cycles. Every cDNA was tagged by a template-switch adaptor with 12 random nucleotides. MiXCR was run by TCRdb on the 5' RACE reads, yielding one entry per CDR3 protein. In the table there are around 1,100,000 distinct CDR3 sequences, more than 30% of which are singletons. Study conclusions and caveats: Across the age range, TCR beta diversity per million T cells fell in a roughly linear way.

Sample: blood. This chain connects TRBV6-6 to TRBJ2-3, with TRBD2 matching 13 bases. The origin of this receptor is a young man in good health. The CDR3 reads CASSYSTSGGGTDTQYF. The CDR3 region has the DNA TGTGCCAGCAGTTACTCTACTAGCGGGGGGGGGACAGATACGCAGTATTTT.